This is a list of T cell receptor beta chains from one sample in a study of shared clonotypes between healthy human individuals. Using immunoSEQ multiplex PCR, the repertoire was profiled, and TCRdb retains in-frame clones only, with some absent. Here the sample spans over 2 million clones, roughly 94% being singletons. Source material: naive CD4+ T cells sorted from blood. The receptors come from a man aged 18 to 30 in good health. Each CDR3 is given with its conserved first and last residue. A D gene is named only where the DNA matches it firmly. The size of a clone is reported for some rows only, either as once, few or many, or as a class for expanded clones.

v_call: TRBV28
clone_size: -
d_call: -
j_call: TRBJ2-3
cdr3_nt: TGTGCCAGCAGTTTAACGGGACGGATCACAGATACGCAGTATTTT
cdr3_aa: CASSLTGRITDTQYF

v_call: TRBV10-2
clone_size: -
d_call: -
j_call: TRBJ2-7
cdr3_nt: TGCGCAGGGGGCGGGACAGTTTTGGAGCAGTACTTC
cdr3_aa: CAGGGTVLEQYF

v_call: TRBV30
clone_size: -
d_call: -
j_call: TRBJ1-5
cdr3_nt: TGTGCCTGGAGTGCCGCGGGGGATCAGCCCCAGCATTTT
cdr3_aa: CAWSAAGDQPQHF

v_call: TRBV27
clone_size: -
d_call: TRBD1
j_call: TRBJ2-7
cdr3_nt: TGTGCCAGCAGTTTAAACAGGGGGCCCTACGAGCAGTACTTC
cdr3_aa: CASSLNRGPYEQYF

v_call: TRBV4-1
clone_size: -
d_call: -
j_call: TRBJ2-3
cdr3_nt: TGCGCCAGCAGCGGGGGGCTAGGACCTCCGGCGCAGTATTTT
cdr3_aa: CASSGGLGPPAQYF

v_call: TRBV29-1
clone_size: -
d_call: -
j_call: TRBJ1-5
cdr3_nt: TGCAGCGTTGTAGAGGGGCTCAATCAGCCCCAGCATTTT
cdr3_aa: CSVVEGLNQPQHF

v_call: TRBV7-9
clone_size: -
d_call: -
j_call: TRBJ2-1
cdr3_nt: TGTGCCAGCAGCCTCTCACTTCCTTACAATGAGCAGTTCTTC
cdr3_aa: CASSLSLPYNEQFF

v_call: TRBV2
clone_size: -
d_call: -
j_call: TRBJ1-2
cdr3_nt: TGTGCCAGCACTCCCCGGGGGGTTAAGTATGGCTACACCTTC
cdr3_aa: CASTPRGVKYGYTF

v_call: TRBV25-1
clone_size: few
d_call: TRBD1
j_call: TRBJ1-2
cdr3_nt: TGTGCCAGCAGTGAAGGGCAGGGGGTGAACTATGGCTACACCTTC
cdr3_aa: CASSEGQGVNYGYTF

v_call: TRBV28
clone_size: once
d_call: -
j_call: TRBJ1-2
cdr3_nt: TGTGCCAGCAGGTTAGAAAACTATGGCTACACCTTC
cdr3_aa: CASRLENYGYTF

v_call: TRBV6-5
clone_size: -
d_call: -
j_call: TRBJ2-1
cdr3_nt: TGTGCCAGCATGAGTCTAGCGCGCAATGAGCAGTTCTTC
cdr3_aa: CASMSLARNEQFF

v_call: TRBV2
clone_size: -
d_call: -
j_call: TRBJ2-7
cdr3_nt: TGTGCCAGCTCTAAGTTAATAGTCAACGAGCAGTACTTC
cdr3_aa: CASSKLIVNEQYF

v_call: TRBV11-2
clone_size: -
d_call: -
j_call: TRBJ2-1
cdr3_nt: TGTGCCAGCAGCTTTAATTCGGGTGAGCAGTTCTTC
cdr3_aa: CASSFNSGEQFF

v_call: TRBV5-1
clone_size: -
d_call: TRBD1
j_call: TRBJ1-2
cdr3_nt: TGCGCCAGCAGCCCGACAGGGGTTAACTATGGCTACACCTTC
cdr3_aa: CASSPTGVNYGYTF

v_call: TRBV10-2
clone_size: -
d_call: TRBD1
j_call: TRBJ1-4
cdr3_nt: TGCGCCAGCAGTGAGCAACAGGGGAATGAAAAACTGTTTTTT
cdr3_aa: CASSEQQGNEKLFF

v_call: TRBV5-1
clone_size: -
d_call: TRBD2
j_call: TRBJ2-5
cdr3_nt: TGCGCCAGCAGTGATGTTAGCGGGAGGTCCGTGGAGACCCAGTACTTC
cdr3_aa: CASSDVSGRSVETQYF

v_call: TRBV2
clone_size: once
d_call: -
j_call: TRBJ2-3
cdr3_nt: TGTGCCAGCAGGGGAGTTTTCACAGATACGCAGTATTTT
cdr3_aa: CASRGVFTDTQYF

v_call: TRBV7-2
clone_size: once
d_call: TRBD1
j_call: TRBJ1-2
cdr3_nt: TGTGCCAGCAGCTTAGCTTCGGGACAGGGGTATGGCTACACCTTC
cdr3_aa: CASSLASGQGYGYTF

v_call: TRBV5-1
clone_size: -
d_call: -
j_call: TRBJ2-7
cdr3_nt: TGCGCCAGCACCAAGGACAGTCCCATGCCCTACGAGCAGTACTTC
cdr3_aa: CASTKDSPMPYEQYF

v_call: TRBV2
clone_size: -
d_call: -
j_call: TRBJ1-1
cdr3_nt: TGTGCCAGCAGTGAAGACAGGACCACTGAAGCTTTCTTT
cdr3_aa: CASSEDRTTEAFF

v_call: TRBV2
clone_size: -
d_call: TRBD1
j_call: TRBJ1-5
cdr3_nt: TGTGCCAGCAGTTCAGGGGGCACGAGCAATCAGCCCCAGCATTTT
cdr3_aa: CASSSGGTSNQPQHF

v_call: TRBV19
clone_size: -
d_call: -
j_call: TRBJ2-5
cdr3_nt: TGTGCCAGTAGTATAGATACGCTCCAAGAGACCCAGTACTTC
cdr3_aa: CASSIDTLQETQYF

v_call: TRBV7-6
clone_size: -
d_call: -
j_call: TRBJ1-2
cdr3_nt: TGTGCCAGCAGCCTCCAGGGGACCTATGGCTACACCTTC
cdr3_aa: CASSLQGTYGYTF

v_call: TRBV28
clone_size: -
d_call: -
j_call: TRBJ1-1
cdr3_nt: TGTGCCAGCAGAAGGGAGGCCATGAACACTGAAGCTTTCTTT
cdr3_aa: CASRREAMNTEAFF

v_call: TRBV6-1
clone_size: -
d_call: TRBD2
j_call: TRBJ2-3
cdr3_nt: TGTGCCAGCAGTCGGACTAGCGGGGGGCTTGATACGCAGTATTTT
cdr3_aa: CASSRTSGGLDTQYF

v_call: TRBV9
clone_size: -
d_call: -
j_call: TRBJ1-4
cdr3_nt: TGTGCCAGCAGCCTTGATCCGGGAGCCAATGAAAAACTGTTTTTT
cdr3_aa: CASSLDPGANEKLFF

v_call: TRBV5-6
clone_size: -
d_call: TRBD2
j_call: TRBJ2-1
cdr3_nt: TGTGCCAGCAGCGGGGGACTAGCGGCCTCCTACAATGAGCAGTTCTTC
cdr3_aa: CASSGGLAASYNEQFF

v_call: TRBV5-1
clone_size: -
d_call: -
j_call: TRBJ1-4
cdr3_nt: TGCGCCAGCAGCTTGACCCCTGGGGTGAATCAACTGTTTTTT
cdr3_aa: CASSLTPGVNQLFF

v_call: TRBV7-9
clone_size: -
d_call: TRBD1
j_call: TRBJ2-5
cdr3_nt: TGTGCCAGCAGCTCACAGGGGGCTCGAGAGACCCAGTACTTC
cdr3_aa: CASSSQGARETQYF

v_call: TRBV11-2
clone_size: -
d_call: -
j_call: TRBJ2-7
cdr3_nt: TGTGCCAGCAGCCGATTGGGGGGGCGCGAGCAGTACTTC
cdr3_aa: CASSRLGGREQYF

v_call: TRBV6-1
clone_size: -
d_call: -
j_call: TRBJ1-1
cdr3_nt: TGTGCCAGCAGTGAAGACGGCAGCACTGAAGCTTTCTTT
cdr3_aa: CASSEDGSTEAFF

v_call: TRBV5-1
clone_size: -
d_call: -
j_call: TRBJ2-2
cdr3_nt: TGCGCATACTACGGGACAAGGAAGTGGAGGGACGCCGGGGAGCTGTTTTTT
cdr3_aa: CAYYGTRKWRDAGELFF

v_call: TRBV29-1
clone_size: -
d_call: -
j_call: TRBJ2-1
cdr3_nt: TGCAGCGTTGAGTATCACAATGAGCAGTTCTTC
cdr3_aa: CSVEYHNEQFF

v_call: TRBV10-3
clone_size: -
d_call: -
j_call: TRBJ2-5
cdr3_nt: TGTGCCATCGGAGCTATAAGCGAAAGGACCCAGTACTTC
cdr3_aa: CAIGAISERTQYF

v_call: TRBV5-1
clone_size: -
d_call: -
j_call: TRBJ2-4
cdr3_nt: TGCGCCAGCAGCACCCGGGGCCAGAAGGGAGGAAACATTCAGTACTTC
cdr3_aa: CASSTRGQKGGNIQYF

v_call: TRBV6-1
clone_size: -
d_call: -
j_call: TRBJ2-7
cdr3_nt: TGTGCCAGCAGTGAAGCGGTTAAGGGGTTCTCCTACGAGCAGTACTTC
cdr3_aa: CASSEAVKGFSYEQYF

v_call: TRBV10-2
clone_size: -
d_call: -
j_call: TRBJ1-4
cdr3_nt: TGCGCCAGCAGTGAGGACGGGCAGGGCTTGGACAAACTGTTTTTT
cdr3_aa: CASSEDGQGLDKLFF

v_call: TRBV10-3
clone_size: few
d_call: -
j_call: TRBJ2-7
cdr3_nt: TGTGCCATCAGTGTTGGGGCCGGCCCCCCGGACTTC
cdr3_aa: CAISVGAGPPDF

v_call: TRBV6-1
clone_size: -
d_call: -
j_call: TRBJ2-7
cdr3_nt: TGTGCCAGCAGTGAAGCGCTTGTGGTTGCGCGGTACTTC
cdr3_aa: CASSEALVVARYF

v_call: TRBV9
clone_size: -
d_call: TRBD2
j_call: TRBJ2-5
cdr3_nt: TGTGCCAGCAGCGTAGCTACGGGACTAGCGGTTCAAGAGACCCAGTACTTC
cdr3_aa: CASSVATGLAVQETQYF

v_call: TRBV10-3
clone_size: -
d_call: TRBD1
j_call: TRBJ1-2
cdr3_nt: TGTGCCATCAGTGAGAAGACAGGGCAGGACTATGGCTACACCTTC
cdr3_aa: CAISEKTGQDYGYTF

v_call: TRBV28
clone_size: -
d_call: -
j_call: TRBJ2-2
cdr3_nt: TGTGCCAGCAGTTTAGCGTCGGGGAACACCGGGGAGCTGTTTTTT
cdr3_aa: CASSLASGNTGELFF

v_call: TRBV9
clone_size: -
d_call: -
j_call: TRBJ1-2
cdr3_nt: TGTGCCAGCAGCGTAGGAGGGAAGGGTGGAGGCTACACCTTC
cdr3_aa: CASSVGGKGGGYTF

v_call: TRBV9
clone_size: -
d_call: -
j_call: TRBJ1-6
cdr3_nt: TGTGCCAGCAGCGTAGAATCGGAGGGGACACCCCTCCACTTT
cdr3_aa: CASSVESEGTPLHF

v_call: TRBV4-1
clone_size: -
d_call: TRBD1
j_call: TRBJ2-3
cdr3_nt: TGCGCCAGCAGCCAACGGGACAGGGGAGGCACAGATACGCAGTATTTT
cdr3_aa: CASSQRDRGGTDTQYF

v_call: TRBV30
clone_size: -
d_call: TRBD1
j_call: TRBJ2-2
cdr3_nt: TGTGCCTGGGACGGGGGACAGGACACCGGGGAGCTGTTTTTT
cdr3_aa: CAWDGGQDTGELFF

v_call: TRBV6-5
clone_size: -
d_call: -
j_call: TRBJ1-1
cdr3_nt: TGTGCCAGCAGGTCCGTTAACACTGAAGCTTTCTTT
cdr3_aa: CASRSVNTEAFF

v_call: TRBV19
clone_size: -
d_call: TRBD2
j_call: TRBJ2-7
cdr3_nt: TGTGCCAGTAGTATCAAGGGTAGCGGGATGTACGAGCAGTACTTC
cdr3_aa: CASSIKGSGMYEQYF

v_call: TRBV19
clone_size: -
d_call: TRBD1
j_call: TRBJ2-1
cdr3_nt: TGTGCCAGTAGCCAGGGACAGGGAAGTATCACCGTCTACAATGAGCAGTTCTTC
cdr3_aa: CASSQGQGSITVYNEQFF

v_call: TRBV30
clone_size: -
d_call: -
j_call: TRBJ1-4
cdr3_nt: TGTGCCTGGAGTGCAGTGGGCGGCGAAAAACTGTTTTTT
cdr3_aa: CAWSAVGGEKLFF

v_call: TRBV30
clone_size: -
d_call: -
j_call: TRBJ2-6
cdr3_nt: TGTGCCTGGGCTCTTTCGGGGGCGGCCAACGTCCTGACTTTC
cdr3_aa: CAWALSGAANVLTF